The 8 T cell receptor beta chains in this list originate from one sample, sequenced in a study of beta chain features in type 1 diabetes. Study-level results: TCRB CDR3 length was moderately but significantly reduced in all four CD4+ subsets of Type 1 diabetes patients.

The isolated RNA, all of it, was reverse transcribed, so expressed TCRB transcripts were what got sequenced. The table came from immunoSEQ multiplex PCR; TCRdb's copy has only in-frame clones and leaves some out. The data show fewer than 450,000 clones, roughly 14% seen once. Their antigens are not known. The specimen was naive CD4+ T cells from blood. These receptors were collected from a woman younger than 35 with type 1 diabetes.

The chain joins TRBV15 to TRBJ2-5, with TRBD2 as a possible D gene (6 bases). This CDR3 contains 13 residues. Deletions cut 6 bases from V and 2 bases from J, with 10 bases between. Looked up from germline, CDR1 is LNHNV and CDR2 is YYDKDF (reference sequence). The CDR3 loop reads CATRPGVQETQYF. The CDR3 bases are TGTGCCACCAGACCGGGAGTACAAGAGACCCAGTACTTC. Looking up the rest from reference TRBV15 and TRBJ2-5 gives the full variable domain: DAMVIQNPRYQVTQFGKPVTLSCSQTLNHNVMYWYQQKSSQAPKLLFHYYDKDFNNEADTPDNFQSRRPNTSFCFLDIRSPGLGDTAMYLCATRPGVQETQYFGPGTRLLVL.

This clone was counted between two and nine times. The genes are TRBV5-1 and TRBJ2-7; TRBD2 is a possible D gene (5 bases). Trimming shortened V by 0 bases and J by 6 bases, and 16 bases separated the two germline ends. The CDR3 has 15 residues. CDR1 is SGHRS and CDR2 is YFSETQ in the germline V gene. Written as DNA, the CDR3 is TGCGCCAGCAGCTTGGCCGGAGGTATAAGTTCCGAGCAGTACGTC. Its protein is CASSLAGGISSEQYV.

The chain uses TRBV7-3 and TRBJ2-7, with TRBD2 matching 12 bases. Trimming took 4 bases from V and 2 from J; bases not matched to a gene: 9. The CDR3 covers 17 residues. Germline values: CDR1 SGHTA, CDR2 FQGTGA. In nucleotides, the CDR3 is TGTGCCAGCAGCTCTTGGACTAGCGGGACTTACCCCTACGAGCAGTACTTC. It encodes CASSSWTSGTYPYEQYF.

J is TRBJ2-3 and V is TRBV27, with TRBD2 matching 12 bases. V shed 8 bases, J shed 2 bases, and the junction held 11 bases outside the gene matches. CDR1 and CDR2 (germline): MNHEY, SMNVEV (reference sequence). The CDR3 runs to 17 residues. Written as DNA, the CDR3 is TGTGCCAGCGGTTCCAGACTAGCGGGAGCCCCCACAGATACGCAGTATTTT. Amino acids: CASGSRLAGAPTDTQYF.

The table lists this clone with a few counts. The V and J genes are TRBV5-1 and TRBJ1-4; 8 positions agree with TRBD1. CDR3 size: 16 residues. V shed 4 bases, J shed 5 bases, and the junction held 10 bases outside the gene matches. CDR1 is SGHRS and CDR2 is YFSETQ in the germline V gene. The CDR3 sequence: CASSPGQDYQNEKLFF. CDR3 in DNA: TGCGCCAGCAGCCCGGGACAGGACTATCAAAATGAAAAACTGTTTTTT.

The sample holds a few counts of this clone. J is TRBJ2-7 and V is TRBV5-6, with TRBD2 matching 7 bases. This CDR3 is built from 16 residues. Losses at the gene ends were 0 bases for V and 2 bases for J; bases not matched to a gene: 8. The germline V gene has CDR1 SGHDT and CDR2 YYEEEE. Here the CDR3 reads CASSLDGLGLTYEQYV. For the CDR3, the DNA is TGTGCCAGCAGCTTGGATGGACTAGGTCTCACCTACGAGCAGTACGTC.

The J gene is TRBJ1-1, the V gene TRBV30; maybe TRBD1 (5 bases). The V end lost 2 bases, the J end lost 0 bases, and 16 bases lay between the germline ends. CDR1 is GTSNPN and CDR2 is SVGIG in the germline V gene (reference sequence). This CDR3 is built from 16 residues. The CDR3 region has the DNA TGTGCCTGGAGTCGATCCCGACAGTCAATGAACACTGAAGCTTTCTTT. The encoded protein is CAWSRSRQSMNTEAFF.

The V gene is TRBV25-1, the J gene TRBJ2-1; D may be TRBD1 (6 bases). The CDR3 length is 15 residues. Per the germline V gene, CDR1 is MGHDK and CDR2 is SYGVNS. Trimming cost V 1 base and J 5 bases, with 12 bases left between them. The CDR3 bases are TGTGCCAGCAGTGAATCAGGGGTAAGAAACAATGAGCAGTTCTTC. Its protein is CASSESGVRNNEQFF.